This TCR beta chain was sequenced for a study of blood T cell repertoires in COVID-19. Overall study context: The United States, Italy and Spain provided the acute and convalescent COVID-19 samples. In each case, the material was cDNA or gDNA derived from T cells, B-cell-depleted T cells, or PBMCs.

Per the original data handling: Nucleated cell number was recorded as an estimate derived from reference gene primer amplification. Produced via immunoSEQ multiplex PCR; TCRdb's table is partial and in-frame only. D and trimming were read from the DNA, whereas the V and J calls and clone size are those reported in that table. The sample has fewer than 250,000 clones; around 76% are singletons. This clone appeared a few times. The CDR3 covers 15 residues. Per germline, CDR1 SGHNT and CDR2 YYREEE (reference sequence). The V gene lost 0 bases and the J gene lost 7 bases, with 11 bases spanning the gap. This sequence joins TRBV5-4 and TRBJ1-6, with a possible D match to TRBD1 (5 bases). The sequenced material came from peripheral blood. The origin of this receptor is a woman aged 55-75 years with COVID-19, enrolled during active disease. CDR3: CASSLEAGLNSPLHF. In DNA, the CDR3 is TGTGCCAGCAGCTTGGAGGCAGGGCTAAATTCACCCCTCCACTTT.